The rows below give T cell receptor beta chains drawn from one sample of a study of metastatic and nonmetastatic thyroid tumors. TCRdb ran MiXCR on the PCR reads. The repertoire holds around 19,000 clones, more than 30% seen once, with 9% to 10% in the top ten. Sequencing was done on a sample of tumor tissue. These TCRs come from a male donor with papillary thyroid cancer or a benign thyroid nodule (not recorded which). Some clones in this sample may be carry-over from other donors' samples. Both conserved end residues are part of each CDR3. D genes are given only for firm matches. Clone size is given for some rows only: seen once, a few or many times, or a class if the clone is expanded.

abundance: few; d_gene: TRBD2; len: 14; v_gene: TRBV12-3/TRBV12-4; j_gene: TRBJ2-1; CDR3nt: TGTGCCAGCAGGATATTTGGCGGGAGTTGGAAACAGTTCTTC; CDR3aa: CASRIFGGSWKQFF
abundance: medium-sized; d_gene: .; len: 19; v_gene: TRBV6-5; j_gene: TRBJ1-2; CDR3nt: TGTGCCAGCAGTTACTCGGTATTCAGGGAGGATGGGACTAACTATGGCTACACCTTC; CDR3aa: CASSYSVFREDGTNYGYTF
abundance: .; d_gene: TRBD2; len: 14; v_gene: TRBV20-1; j_gene: TRBJ2-7; CDR3nt: TGCAGTGCTAGAGGGGAGCGGGACCACTACGAGCAGTACTTC; CDR3aa: CSARGERDHYEQYF
abundance: few; d_gene: TRBD1; len: 17; v_gene: TRBV6-5; j_gene: TRBJ2-3; CDR3nt: TGTGCCAGCAGTTACTCGTACCGGACAGGGGTAAATCAGCCCCAGTATTTT; CDR3aa: CASSYSYRTGVNQPQYF
abundance: .; d_gene: .; len: 17; v_gene: TRBV7-2; j_gene: TRBJ2-1; CDR3nt: TGTGCCAGCAGCTTAGCGCGGTGTAGCGGATCTTTCGATGAGCAGTTCTTC; CDR3aa: CASSLARCSGSFDEQFF
abundance: once; d_gene: .; len: 16; v_gene: TRBV20-1; j_gene: TRBJ2-2; CDR3nt: TGCAGTGCTAGAGATCGCACAGCTAAGAACACCGGGGAGCTGTTTTTT; CDR3aa: CSARDRTAKNTGELFF
abundance: .; d_gene: .; len: 18; v_gene: TRBV2; j_gene: TRBJ2-3; CDR3nt: TGTGCCAGCAGTGATCGGGCTGGAGGGGTTCAAGCCACAGATACGCAGTATTTT; CDR3aa: CASSDRAGGVQATDTQYF
abundance: many; d_gene: .; len: 14; v_gene: TRBV6-1; j_gene: TRBJ2-7; CDR3nt: TGTGCCAGCAGTGGGGCTCCAGGGATCTACGAGCAGTACTTC; CDR3aa: CASSGAPGIYEQYF
abundance: few; d_gene: .; len: 14; v_gene: TRBV28; j_gene: TRBJ1-5; CDR3nt: TGTGCCAGCAGTTTCGTAGGGCCCCAATCGCCCCAGCGTTTT; CDR3aa: CASSFVGPQSPQRF
abundance: .; d_gene: .; len: 14; v_gene: TRBV7-8; j_gene: TRBJ1-2; CDR3nt: TGTGCCAGCAGCCCAGCGAGCACTAACTATGGCTACACCTTC; CDR3aa: CASSPASTNYGYTF
abundance: many; d_gene: TRBD1; len: 13; v_gene: TRBV12-3/TRBV12-4; j_gene: TRBJ1-5; CDR3nt: TGTGCCAGCCGGGACAGGAACAATCAGCCCCAGCATTTT; CDR3aa: CASRDRNNQPQHF
abundance: few; d_gene: .; len: 13; v_gene: TRBV10-3; j_gene: TRBJ2-7; CDR3nt: TGTGCCATCAGTGTTGGGCGATATTACGAGCAGTACTTC; CDR3aa: CAISVGRYYEQYF
abundance: .; d_gene: .; len: 14; v_gene: TRBV20-1; j_gene: TRBJ2-4; CDR3nt: TGCAGTGCTAGAGATCCCGCTACCAAAAACATTCAGTACTTC; CDR3aa: CSARDPATKNIQYF
abundance: medium-sized; d_gene: .; len: 16; v_gene: TRBV6-1; j_gene: TRBJ2-6; CDR3nt: TGTGCCAGCAGTCTGGCTATAGGCTCTGGGGCCAACGTCCTGACTTTC; CDR3aa: CASSLAIGSGANVLTF
abundance: .; d_gene: TRBD1; len: 14; v_gene: TRBV6-1; j_gene: TRBJ1-6; CDR3nt: TGTGCCAGCAGTGAACGGACAGGCAATTCACCCCTCCACTTT; CDR3aa: CASSERTGNSPLHF
abundance: few; d_gene: TRBD1; len: 14; v_gene: TRBV27; j_gene: TRBJ1-2; CDR3nt: TGTTCCAGCAGCCCTCGACAGGGGTGGGGCTGCTACACCTTC; CDR3aa: CSSSPRQGWGCYTF
abundance: many; d_gene: .; len: 15; v_gene: TRBV20-1; j_gene: TRBJ2-2; CDR3nt: TGCAGTGCTAGAGGGTTCGCGGGGGCCGGCGGGGAGCTGTTTTTT; CDR3aa: CSARGFAGAGGELFF
abundance: .; d_gene: TRBD2; len: 15; v_gene: TRBV28; j_gene: TRBJ2-1; CDR3nt: TGTGCCAGCATGGTGACTAGCGGGATATACAATGAGCAGTTCTTC; CDR3aa: CASMVTSGIYNEQFF
abundance: medium-sized; d_gene: TRBD2; len: 15; v_gene: TRBV28; j_gene: TRBJ2-7; CDR3nt: TGTGCCAGCAGTTGGGGGGGATTAGGGCTCTACGAGCAGTACTTC; CDR3aa: CASSWGGLGLYEQYF
abundance: .; d_gene: .; len: 16; v_gene: TRBV5-1; j_gene: TRBJ2-3; CDR3nt: TGCGCCAGCAGCTTGGAGGGTGGACCTGCTTCCAAGGCTCAGTATTTT; CDR3aa: CASSLEGGPASKAQYF
abundance: medium-sized; d_gene: TRBD2; len: 15; v_gene: TRBV6-4; j_gene: TRBJ2-1; CDR3nt: TGTGCCAGCAGTCCTAGCGGGGGTCGTTACAATGAGCAGTTCTTC; CDR3aa: CASSPSGGRYNEQFF
abundance: many; d_gene: .; len: 14; v_gene: TRBV6-1; j_gene: TRBJ2-6; CDR3nt: TGTGTCAGCAGAGAGAGCTCTGGGGCCAACGTCCTGACTTTC; CDR3aa: CVSRESSGANVLTF
abundance: many; d_gene: TRBD1; len: 14; v_gene: TRBV27; j_gene: TRBJ2-3; CDR3nt: TGTGCCAGCAGTTCCTCAGGGGGCGTAGATACGCAGTATTTT; CDR3aa: CASSSSGGVDTQYF
abundance: medium-sized; d_gene: .; len: 12; v_gene: TRBV7-2; j_gene: TRBJ2-7; CDR3nt: TGTGCCAGCAGCTCCAACGATTACGAGCAGTACTTC; CDR3aa: CASSSNDYEQYF
abundance: medium-sized; d_gene: .; len: 14; v_gene: TRBV20-1; j_gene: TRBJ2-1; CDR3nt: TGCAGTGCTAGGGAGGTGGGGGGATACAATGAGCAGTTCTTC; CDR3aa: CSAREVGGYNEQFF
abundance: few; d_gene: .; len: 15; v_gene: TRBV20-1; j_gene: TRBJ2-7; CDR3nt: TGCAGTGCTTCCCCTTTAGTCAGACAGGCTGACGAGCAGTACTTC; CDR3aa: CSASPLVRQADEQYF
abundance: .; d_gene: .; len: 14; v_gene: TRBV11-2; j_gene: TRBJ1-5; CDR3nt: TGTGCCAGCAGCTTAGGGGACAACAATCAGCCCCAGCATTTT; CDR3aa: CASSLGDNNQPQHF
abundance: .; d_gene: TRBD1; len: 13; v_gene: TRBV5-1; j_gene: TRBJ2-5; CDR3nt: TGCGCCAGCGGACAGGGGACACAAGAGACCCAGTACTTC; CDR3aa: CASGQGTQETQYF
abundance: many; d_gene: .; len: 13; v_gene: TRBV2; j_gene: TRBJ1-5; CDR3nt: TGTGCCAGCAGTAGGACATGGAATCAGCCCCAGCATTTT; CDR3aa: CASSRTWNQPQHF
abundance: medium-sized; d_gene: .; len: 12; v_gene: TRBV20-1; j_gene: TRBJ2-7; CDR3nt: TGCAGTGCTAGAGAGGACGGCTACGAGCAGTACTTC; CDR3aa: CSAREDGYEQYF
abundance: once; d_gene: TRBD2; len: 17; v_gene: TRBV20-1; j_gene: TRBJ2-1; CDR3nt: TGCAGTGCTAGAGCGGGGGGGGTCCCGATCTCCTACAATGAGCAGTTCTTC; CDR3aa: CSARAGGVPISYNEQFF
abundance: .; d_gene: .; len: 13; v_gene: TRBV6-1; j_gene: TRBJ2-1; CDR3nt: TGTGCCAGCAGTGGGGTCAGCAACAATGAGCAGTTCTTC; CDR3aa: CASSGVSNNEQFF
abundance: few; d_gene: TRBD1; len: 13; v_gene: TRBV30; j_gene: TRBJ2-7; CDR3nt: TGTGCCTGGGACGGGACAGGGAAGGGCGAGCAGTACTTC; CDR3aa: CAWDGTGKGEQYF
abundance: few; d_gene: TRBD1; len: 15; v_gene: TRBV19; j_gene: TRBJ1-2; CDR3nt: TGTGCCAGTAAACCTACGGGACAGGGGGCGCTTGGCTACACCTTC; CDR3aa: CASKPTGQGALGYTF
abundance: .; d_gene: .; len: 13; v_gene: TRBV6-1; j_gene: TRBJ2-3; CDR3nt: TGTGCCAGCAGTCGGGACATGCGACGTACGCAGTATTTT; CDR3aa: CASSRDMRRTQYF
abundance: medium-sized; d_gene: TRBD1; len: 13; v_gene: TRBV20-1; j_gene: TRBJ1-2; CDR3nt: TGCAGTGCTACCCCGACAGGGAGGGGTGGCTACACCTTC; CDR3aa: CSATPTGRGGYTF
abundance: few; d_gene: TRBD1; len: 16; v_gene: TRBV6-6; j_gene: TRBJ2-7; CDR3nt: TGTGCCAGCAGTTACCTTTCCGGGACAGCCCCCCACGAGCAGTACTTC; CDR3aa: CASSYLSGTAPHEQYF
abundance: few; d_gene: .; len: 14; v_gene: TRBV27; j_gene: TRBJ2-3; CDR3nt: TGTGCCAGCAGTTACCAGACAGCTACAGATACGCAGTATTTT; CDR3aa: CASSYQTATDTQYF
abundance: .; d_gene: .; len: 12; v_gene: TRBV20-1; j_gene: TRBJ2-1; CDR3nt: TGCAGTGTTACGAGGGTTCGCAATGAGCAGTTCTTC; CDR3aa: CSVTRVRNEQFF
abundance: .; d_gene: .; len: 16; v_gene: TRBV5-1; j_gene: TRBJ2-7; CDR3nt: TGCGCCAGCAGCTGGGAACCCCTCGGGCAGACATACGAGCAGTACTTC; CDR3aa: CASSWEPLGQTYEQYF
abundance: many; d_gene: .; len: 15; v_gene: TRBV28; j_gene: TRBJ1-1; CDR3nt: TGTGCCAGCAGTCCGGGTGGACTCACGAACACTGAAGCTTTCTTT; CDR3aa: CASSPGGLTNTEAFF
abundance: .; d_gene: TRBD2; len: 13; v_gene: TRBV20-1; j_gene: TRBJ2-7; CDR3nt: TGCAGTGCTCGCATACTAGCGGGAGGTGAGCAGTACTTC; CDR3aa: CSARILAGGEQYF
abundance: .; d_gene: .; len: 13; v_gene: TRBV6-1; j_gene: TRBJ1-3; CDR3nt: TGTGTCAGCGCGGGACACTCTGGAAACACCATATATTTT; CDR3aa: CVSAGHSGNTIYF
abundance: .; d_gene: .; len: 14; v_gene: TRBV19; j_gene: TRBJ2-7; CDR3nt: TGTGCCAGTACTGATAGTGGGCGCCCTTACGAGCAGTACTTC; CDR3aa: CASTDSGRPYEQYF
abundance: .; d_gene: .; len: 18; v_gene: TRBV9; j_gene: TRBJ2-6; CDR3nt: TGTGCCAGCAGCGTAGGGACACAGTGGCCATCTGGGGCCAACGTCCTGACTTTC; CDR3aa: CASSVGTQWPSGANVLTF
abundance: .; d_gene: .; len: 13; v_gene: TRBV11-2; j_gene: TRBJ2-2; CDR3nt: TGTGCCAGCAGCTCCCACCTCACCGGGGAGCTGTTTTTT; CDR3aa: CASSSHLTGELFF
abundance: .; d_gene: .; len: 14; v_gene: TRBV7-9; j_gene: TRBJ1-5; CDR3nt: TGTGCCAGTAGCTCCCAGGGTAGCTATCAGCCCCAGCATTTT; CDR3aa: CASSSQGSYQPQHF
abundance: .; d_gene: .; len: 15; v_gene: TRBV20-1; j_gene: TRBJ2-1; CDR3nt: TGCAGTGCTATTCCTGGTCTTTCCGGGACCCGTATGGAGTTCTTC; CDR3aa: CSAIPGLSGTRMEFF
abundance: .; d_gene: .; len: 15; v_gene: TRBV7-8; j_gene: TRBJ2-5; CDR3nt: TGTGCCAGCGGCCCCCAGTTGGGGAGTGGGGAGAACCAGTACTTC; CDR3aa: CASGPQLGSGENQYF
abundance: .; d_gene: TRBD1; len: 15; v_gene: TRBV6-1; j_gene: TRBJ2-7; CDR3nt: TGTGCCAGCAGACCAATGCCGGACAGGGGACTCGAGCAGTACTTC; CDR3aa: CASRPMPDRGLEQYF
abundance: medium-sized; d_gene: .; len: 15; v_gene: TRBV27; j_gene: TRBJ1-2; CDR3nt: TGTGCCAGCAGTTTGGGCAGGAGAGCTAACTATGGCTACACCTTC; CDR3aa: CASSLGRRANYGYTF
abundance: many; d_gene: TRBD2; len: 16; v_gene: TRBV19; j_gene: TRBJ2-2; CDR3nt: TGTGCCAGTAGTATAGTATCTAGCGGGAACACCGGGGAGCTGTTTTTT; CDR3aa: CASSIVSSGNTGELFF
abundance: .; d_gene: .; len: 14; v_gene: TRBV20-1; j_gene: TRBJ2-7; CDR3nt: TGCAGTGCTAGGTTACTCGGAACCTCCTACGAGCAGTACTTC; CDR3aa: CSARLLGTSYEQYF